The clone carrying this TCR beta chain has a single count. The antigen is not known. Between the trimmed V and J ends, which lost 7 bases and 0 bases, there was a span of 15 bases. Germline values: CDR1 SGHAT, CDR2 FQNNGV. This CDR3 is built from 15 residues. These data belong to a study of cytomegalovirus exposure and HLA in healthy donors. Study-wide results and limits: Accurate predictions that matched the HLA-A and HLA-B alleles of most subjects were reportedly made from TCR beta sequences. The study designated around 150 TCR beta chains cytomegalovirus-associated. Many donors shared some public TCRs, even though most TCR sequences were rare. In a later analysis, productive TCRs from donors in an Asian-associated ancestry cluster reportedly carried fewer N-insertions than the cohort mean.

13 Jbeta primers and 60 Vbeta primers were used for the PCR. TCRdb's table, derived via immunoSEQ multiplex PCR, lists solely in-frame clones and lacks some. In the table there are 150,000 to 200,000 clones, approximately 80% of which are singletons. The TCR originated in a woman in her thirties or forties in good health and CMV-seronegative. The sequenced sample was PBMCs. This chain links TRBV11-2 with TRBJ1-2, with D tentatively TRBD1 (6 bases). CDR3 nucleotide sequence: TGTGCCAGCACCCAAGGACAGTCGACTAACTATGGCTACACCTTC. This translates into CASTQGQSTNYGYTF.